Sequencing of this T cell receptor beta chain was carried out in a study of blood T cell repertoires in COVID-19. For the study at large: Specimens from acute and convalescent COVID-19 originated in the United States, Italy and Spain.

CDR1 SNHLY and CDR2 FYNNEI come from the germline V gene. This CDR3 spans 12 amino acids. V gave up 6 bases and J gave up 4 bases; unmatched junction bases: 0. Sequencing was performed with immunoSEQ multiplex PCR; in TCRdb, only in-frame clones are kept and a portion is missing. This sample has 50,000 to 75,000 clones, with roughly 89% found just once. V is TRBV2 and J is TRBJ2-1; 7 nucleotides line up with TRBD1. Sequenced: peripheral blood. The TCR originated in a human donor in a cohort sampled during active COVID-19. The CDR3 DNA reads TGTGCCAGCAGGGGACAGTACAATGAGCAGTTCTTC. It specifies CASRGQYNEQFF.